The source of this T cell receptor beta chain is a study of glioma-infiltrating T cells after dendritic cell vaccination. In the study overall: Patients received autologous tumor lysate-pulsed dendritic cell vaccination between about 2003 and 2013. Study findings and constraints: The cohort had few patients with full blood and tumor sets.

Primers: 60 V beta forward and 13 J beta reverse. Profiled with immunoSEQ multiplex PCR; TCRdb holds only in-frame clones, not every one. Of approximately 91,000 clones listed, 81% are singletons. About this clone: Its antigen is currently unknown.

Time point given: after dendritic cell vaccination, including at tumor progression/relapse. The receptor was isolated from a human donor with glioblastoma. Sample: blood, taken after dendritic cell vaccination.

The CDR3 spells CASRKTGGNNQPQHF. CDR3 coding DNA: TGTGCCAGCAGAAAGACAGGGGGCAACAATCAGCCCCAGCATTTT. The genes are TRBV2 and TRBJ1-5; TRBD1 agrees at 10 bases. With 6 bases clipped from V and 3 bases from J, the junction kept 5 bases outside the gene matches. Germline loops: CDR1 SNHLY, CDR2 FYNNEI. The CDR3 has 15 amino acids. The full variable domain, its missing parts supplied by reference TRBV2 and TRBJ1-5, is EPEVTQTPSHQVTQMGQEVILRCVPISNHLYFYWYRQILGQKVEFLVSFYNNEISEKSEIFDDQFSVERPDGSNFTLKIRSTKLEDSAMYFCASRKTGGNNQPQHFGDGTRLSIL.